The source of this T cell receptor (beta chain) is a study of cytomegalovirus exposure and HLA in healthy donors. Study-level results: In a later analysis, TCR beta V- and J-gene trimming was associated with a missense DCLRE1C variant.

It was with 60 Vbeta and 13 Jbeta primers that the PCR ran. The table came from immunoSEQ multiplex PCR; TCRdb's copy has only in-frame clones and leaves some out. The data contain about 200,000 clones, 70% to 80% of them singletons. CDR3 length: 13 amino acids. CDR1 and CDR2 (germline): SEHNR, FQNEAQ (reference sequence). Deletions cut 4 bases from V and 5 bases from J, with 12 bases between. With respect to this clone: Antigen unknown.

The receptor's source is a girl aged 10 to 17 in good health and CMV-seropositive. V usage is TRBV7-9 and J usage is TRBJ2-7; a weak D match, TRBD1 (6 bases). The sample consisted of PBMCs. CDR3 sequence reads: CASSSTGLDEQYF. The CDR3 DNA is TGTGCCAGCAGCTCAACAGGGTTGGACGAGCAGTACTTC.